This is a list of T cell receptor beta chains from one sample in a study of shared clonotypes between healthy human individuals. The data were produced by immunoSEQ multiplex PCR, yet TCRdb's version contains in-frame clones alone and is incomplete. The data show roughly 2.5 million clones, roughly nine tenths seen once. Sequencing was performed on naive CD4+ T cells sorted from blood. The receptors shown here come from a man younger than 35 in good health. Both conserved end residues are part of each CDR3. A D gene is named only where the DNA matches it firmly.

V	D	J	DNA	CDR3
TRBV5-1	.	TRBJ1-4	TGCGCCAGCAGCTTGGCGCAGGGAGAAGTTCGAACTGAAAAACTGTTTTTT	CASSLAQGEVRTEKLFF
TRBV7-2	.	TRBJ2-1	TGTGCCAGCAGCCCCCCCGCCGCCTTCAGCTCCTACAATGAGCAGTTCTTC	CASSPPAAFSSYNEQFF
TRBV29-1	.	TRBJ2-2	TGCAGCGTCGGAAACACCGGGGAGCTGTTTTTT	CSVGNTGELFF
TRBV6-6	TRBD1	TRBJ1-6	TGTGCCAGCAGTCAAACAGGGGGTTATAATTCACCCCTCCACTTT	CASSQTGGYNSPLHF
TRBV19	.	TRBJ2-2	TGTGCCAGTAAATTGCGGGAGAACACCGGGGAGCTGTTTTTT	CASKLRENTGELFF
TRBV6-6	.	TRBJ2-1	TGTGCCAGCAGTTATACCGGTCGGGGAGATGAGCAGTTCTTC	CASSYTGRGDEQFF
TRBV27	TRBD1	TRBJ2-5	TGTGCCAGCAGTTTATTAGAGACAGGGGGTGTAGAGACCCAGTACTTC	CASSLLETGGVETQYF
TRBV6-5	TRBD1	TRBJ1-6	TGTGCCAGCAGATCGGACAGGGATAATTCACCCCTCCACTTT	CASRSDRDNSPLHF
TRBV19	.	TRBJ2-4	TGTGCCAGTAGTATGAGGACGGACGGCGACAAAAACATTCAGTACTTC	CASSMRTDGDKNIQYF
TRBV28	.	TRBJ1-1	TGTGCCAGCAGTTTACAGAAGACTGAAGCTTTCTTT	CASSLQKTEAFF
TRBV6-5	.	TRBJ2-7	TGTGCCAGCAGCTCGGGTGGTGAGCAGTACTTC	CASSSGGEQYF
TRBV19	.	TRBJ2-2	TGTGCCAGTAGTATACAGGGGCCCGGGGAGCTGTTTTTT	CASSIQGPGELFF
TRBV9	TRBD2	TRBJ2-3	TGTGCCAGCAGCGTGGGGTTAGCGGGACGATCTAGCACAGATACGCAGTATTTT	CASSVGLAGRSSTDTQYF
TRBV11-2	TRBD1	TRBJ2-7	TGTGCCAGCAGCCATGACAGGGGGTCGTACGAGCAGTACTTC	CASSHDRGSYEQYF